The subject of this entry is one T cell receptor beta chain. Before being deemed recovered, Cohort 3 donors had two negative PCRs, clearance, or symptom resolution. Germline V gene sequence: CDR1 LNHDA, CDR2 SQIVND (reference sequence). CDR3 size: 12 residues. Trimming pared 7 bases from V and 3 bases from J, leaving 9 bases between. In the original workflow: By means of reference gene primer amplification, nucleated cell counts were estimated. Profiled with immunoSEQ multiplex PCR; TCRdb holds only in-frame clones, not every one. D and trimming come from the DNA, and the V and J calls and clone size come from that table. Of over 250,000 clones in the sample, 80% to 90% were seen once. This record comes from a study of blood T cell repertoires in COVID-19.

The source is a woman aged 18-29 years who had recovered from COVID-19. Sequenced sample: PBMCs or T cells enriched from blood (not recorded which). The V and J genes are TRBV19 and TRBJ1-2; D not certain. CDR3 protein: CASTNGYYGYTF. In DNA form, the CDR3 reads TGTGCCAGTACAAACGGGTACTATGGCTACACCTTC.